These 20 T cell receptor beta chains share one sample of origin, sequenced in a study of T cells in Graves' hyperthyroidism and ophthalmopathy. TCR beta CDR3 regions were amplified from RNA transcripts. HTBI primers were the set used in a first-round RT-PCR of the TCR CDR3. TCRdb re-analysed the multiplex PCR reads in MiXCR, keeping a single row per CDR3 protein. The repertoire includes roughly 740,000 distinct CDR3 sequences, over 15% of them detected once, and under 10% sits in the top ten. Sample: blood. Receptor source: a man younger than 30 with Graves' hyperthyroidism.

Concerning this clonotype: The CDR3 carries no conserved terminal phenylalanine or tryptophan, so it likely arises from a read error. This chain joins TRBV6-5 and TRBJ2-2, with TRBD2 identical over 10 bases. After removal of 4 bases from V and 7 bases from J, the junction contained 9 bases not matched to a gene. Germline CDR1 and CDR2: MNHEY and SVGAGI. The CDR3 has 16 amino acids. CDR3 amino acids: CASSSRLAGVGGELFS. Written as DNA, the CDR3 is TGTGCCAGCAGTTCTCGGCTAGCGGGAGTGGGCGGGGAGCTGTTTTCT.

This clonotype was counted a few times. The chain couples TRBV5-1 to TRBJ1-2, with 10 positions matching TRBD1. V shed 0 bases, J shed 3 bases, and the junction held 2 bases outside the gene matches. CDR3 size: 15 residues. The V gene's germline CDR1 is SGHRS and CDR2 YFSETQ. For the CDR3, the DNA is TGCGCCAGCAGCTTGGAAGGGACAGGGGACTATGGCTACACCTTC. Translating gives CASSLEGTGDYGYTF.

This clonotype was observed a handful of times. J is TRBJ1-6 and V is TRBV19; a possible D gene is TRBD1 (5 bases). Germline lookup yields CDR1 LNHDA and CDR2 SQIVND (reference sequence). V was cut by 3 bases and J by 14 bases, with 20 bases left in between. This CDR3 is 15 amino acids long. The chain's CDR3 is CASSIGADITGTLHF. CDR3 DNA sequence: TGTGCCAGTAGTATTGGGGCGGACATCACTGGGACCCTCCACTTT.

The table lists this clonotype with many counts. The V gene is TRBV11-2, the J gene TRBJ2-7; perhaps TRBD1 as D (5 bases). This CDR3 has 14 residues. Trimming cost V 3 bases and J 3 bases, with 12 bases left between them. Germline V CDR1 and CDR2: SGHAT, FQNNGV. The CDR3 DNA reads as TGTGCCAGCAGCTTTTCGACAGAGCACTACGAGCAGTACTTC. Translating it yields CASSFSTEHYEQYF.

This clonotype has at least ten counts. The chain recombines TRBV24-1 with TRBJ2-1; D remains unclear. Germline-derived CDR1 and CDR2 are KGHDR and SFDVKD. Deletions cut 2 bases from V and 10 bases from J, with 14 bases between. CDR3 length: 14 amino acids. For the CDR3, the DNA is TGTGCCACCAGTGATTCGCCCCATCTGGGCGAGCAGTTCTTC. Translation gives CATSDSPHLGEQFF.

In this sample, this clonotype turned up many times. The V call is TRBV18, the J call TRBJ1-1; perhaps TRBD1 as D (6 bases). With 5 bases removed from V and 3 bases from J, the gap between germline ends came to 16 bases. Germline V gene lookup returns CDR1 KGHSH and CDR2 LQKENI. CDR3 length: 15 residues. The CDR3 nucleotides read TGTGCCAGCTCAGAAGCCTCAGGGGCCCACACTGAAGCTTTCTTT. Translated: CASSEASGAHTEAFF.

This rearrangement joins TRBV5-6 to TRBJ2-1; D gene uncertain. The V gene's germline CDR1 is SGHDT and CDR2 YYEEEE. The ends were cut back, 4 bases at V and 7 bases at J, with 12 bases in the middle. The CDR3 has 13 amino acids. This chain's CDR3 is CASSIEWLNEQFF. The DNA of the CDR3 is TGTGCCAGCAGCATCGAATGGCTTAATGAGCAGTTCTTC.

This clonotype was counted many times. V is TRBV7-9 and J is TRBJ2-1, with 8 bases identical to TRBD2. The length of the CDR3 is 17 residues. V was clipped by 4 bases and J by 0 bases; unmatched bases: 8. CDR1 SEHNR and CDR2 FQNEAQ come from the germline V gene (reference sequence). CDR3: CASSSTSGTSSYNEQFF. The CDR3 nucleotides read TGTGCCAGCAGCTCCACTTCCGGGACTAGCTCCTACAATGAGCAGTTCTTC.

CDR3 in DNA: TGCGCCAGCAGCCTAAGGAGGCTGAACACCGGGGAGCTGTTTTTT. Translating gives CASSLRRLNTGELFF. V usage is TRBV4-1 and J usage is TRBJ2-2; D possibly corresponds to TRBD2 (5 bases). CDR1 is MGHRA, CDR2 YSYEKL, per germline. V lost 4 bases and J 1 base, leaving 10 bases between the germline ends. This CDR3 is 15 amino acids long.

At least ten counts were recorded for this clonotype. The DNA for the CDR3 is TGTGCCAGCAGATCGGACACTGAAGCTTTCTTT. Protein sequence: CASRSDTEAFF. The rearrangement joins TRBV2 to TRBJ1-1; D unclear. This CDR3 is built from 11 residues. V was clipped by 6 bases and J by 3 bases, with 5 bases between them. CDR1 is SNHLY, CDR2 FYNNEI, per germline. The whole variable domain, filled in from reference TRBV2 and TRBJ1-1, reads EPEVTQTPSHQVTQMGQEVILRCVPISNHLYFYWYRQILGQKVEFLVSFYNNEISEKSEIFDDQFSVERPDGSNFTLKIRSTKLEDSAMYFCASRSDTEAFFGQGTRLTVV.

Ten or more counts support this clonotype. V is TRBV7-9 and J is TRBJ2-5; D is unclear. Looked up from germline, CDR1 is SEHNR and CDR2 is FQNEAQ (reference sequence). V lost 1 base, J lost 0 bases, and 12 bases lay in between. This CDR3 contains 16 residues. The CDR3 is CASSLGRGEYQETQYF. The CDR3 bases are TGTGCCAGCAGCTTAGGGCGCGGAGAGTACCAAGAGACCCAGTACTTC.

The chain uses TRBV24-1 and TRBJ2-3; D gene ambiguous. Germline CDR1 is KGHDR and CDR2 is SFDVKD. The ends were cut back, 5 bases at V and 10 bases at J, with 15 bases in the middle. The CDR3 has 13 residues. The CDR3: CATSARGPVAQYF. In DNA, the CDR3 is TGTGCCACCAGTGCCCGAGGACCTGTTGCGCAGTATTTT.

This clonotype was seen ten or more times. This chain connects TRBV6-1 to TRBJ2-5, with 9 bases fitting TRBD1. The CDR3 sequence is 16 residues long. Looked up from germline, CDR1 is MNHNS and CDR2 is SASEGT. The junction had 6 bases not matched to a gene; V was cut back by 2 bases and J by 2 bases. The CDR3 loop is CASSEIGGTGQETQYF. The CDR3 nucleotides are TGTGCCAGCAGTGAAATCGGGGGGACAGGGCAAGAGACCCAGTACTTC.

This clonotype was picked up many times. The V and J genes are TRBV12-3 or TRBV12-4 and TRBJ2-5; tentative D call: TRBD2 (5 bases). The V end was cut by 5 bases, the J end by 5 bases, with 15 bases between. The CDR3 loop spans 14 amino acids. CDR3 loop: CASSPLEGRETQYF. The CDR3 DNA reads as TGTGCCAGCAGTCCACTCGAGGGCCGGGAGACCCAGTACTTC.

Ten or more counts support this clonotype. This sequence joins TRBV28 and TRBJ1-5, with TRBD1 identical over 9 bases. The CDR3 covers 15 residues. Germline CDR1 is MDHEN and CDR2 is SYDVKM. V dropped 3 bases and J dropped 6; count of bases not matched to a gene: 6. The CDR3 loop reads CASSLGTGLRQPQHF. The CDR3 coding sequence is TGTGCCAGCAGTTTGGGGACAGGGCTTCGTCAGCCCCAGCATTTT.

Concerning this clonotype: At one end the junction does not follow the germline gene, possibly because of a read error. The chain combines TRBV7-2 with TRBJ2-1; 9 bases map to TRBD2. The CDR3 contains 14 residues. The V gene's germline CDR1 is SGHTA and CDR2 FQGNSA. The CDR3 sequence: CASSPAGGEDEQFF. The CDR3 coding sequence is TGCGCCAGCAGCCCAGCGGGGGGAGAGGATGAGCAGTTCTTC.

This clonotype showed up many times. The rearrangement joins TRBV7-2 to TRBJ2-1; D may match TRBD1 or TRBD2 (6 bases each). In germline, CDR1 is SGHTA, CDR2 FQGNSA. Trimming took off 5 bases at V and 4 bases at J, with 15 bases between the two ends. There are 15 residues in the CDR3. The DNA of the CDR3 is TGTGCCAGCAGCCCCGCAAGGGGGGTTTACAATGAGCAGTTCTTC. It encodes CASSPARGVYNEQFF. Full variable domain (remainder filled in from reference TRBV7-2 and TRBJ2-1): GAGVSQSPSNKVTEKGKDVELRCDPISGHTALYWYRQSLGQGLEFLIYFQGNSAPDKSGLPSDRFSAERTGGSVSTLTIQRTQQEDSAVYLCASSPARGVYNEQFFGPGTRLTVL.

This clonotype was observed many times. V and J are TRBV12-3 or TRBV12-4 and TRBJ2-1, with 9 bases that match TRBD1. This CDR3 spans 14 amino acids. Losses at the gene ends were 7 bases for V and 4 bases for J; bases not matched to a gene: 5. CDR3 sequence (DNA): TGTGCCAGCACCTTGACAGGGGGATACAATGAGCAGTTCTTC. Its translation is CASTLTGGYNEQFF.

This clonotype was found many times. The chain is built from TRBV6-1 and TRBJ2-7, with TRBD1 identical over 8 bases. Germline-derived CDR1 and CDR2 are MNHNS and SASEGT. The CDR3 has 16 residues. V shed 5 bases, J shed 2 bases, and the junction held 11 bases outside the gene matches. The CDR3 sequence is CASSTPTGVHPYEQYF. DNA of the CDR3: TGTGCCAGCAGTACGCCGACAGGGGTACACCCCTACGAGCAGTACTTC.

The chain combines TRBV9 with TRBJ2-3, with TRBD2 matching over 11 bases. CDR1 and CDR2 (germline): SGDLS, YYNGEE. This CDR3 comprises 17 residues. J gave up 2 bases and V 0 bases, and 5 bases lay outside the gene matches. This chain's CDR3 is CASSVGGTSGPTDTQYF. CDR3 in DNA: TGTGCCAGCAGCGTAGGAGGGACTAGCGGACCCACAGATACGCAGTATTTT.